Presented here are 19 T cell receptor beta chains from one specimen sequenced in a study of identical twins. TCRdb redid the calling of the 5' RACE reads with MiXCR, one entry per CDR3 protein. The sample holds 210,000 or so distinct CDR3 sequences, more than 15% seen once. In addition, the sample was reused for a study of T cells expressing NK-cell markers.

Sequenced input: CD8+ T cells sorted from blood. Source of these receptors: a woman aged 18 to 35 in good health.

This clonotype was seen only a few times. J is TRBJ2-7 and V is TRBV10-2, with D unclear. CDR1 WSHSY and CDR2 SAAADI come from the germline V gene. Trimming stripped 8 bases from V and 1 base from J, with 9 bases between. CDR3 length equals 12 residues. CDR3 residues: CASPLLSYEQYF. The CDR3 DNA follows: TGCGCCAGCCCTCTCTTGTCCTACGAGCAGTACTTC.

The sample holds many counts of this clonotype. The chain uses TRBV12-3 or TRBV12-4 and TRBJ1-5; unclear D gene. The CDR3 totals 14 residues. Trimming took 5 bases from V and 0 from J, leaving 8 bases between them. This CDR3 is CASSPDRSNQPQHF. In DNA form, the CDR3 reads TGTGCCAGCAGTCCCGACCGTAGCAATCAGCCCCAGCATTTT.

This clonotype turned up a few times. The chain has TRBV6-5 and TRBJ2-7; either TRBD1 or TRBD2 may fit D (7 bases each). CDR1 and CDR2 from the germline V gene are MNHEY and SVGAGI. V was clipped by 2 bases and J by 2 bases, with 13 bases between them. The CDR3 extends over 15 amino acids. CDR3 in DNA: TGTGCCAGCAGTTACGGGGACAGCGGGACCTACGAGCAGTACTTC. Translated, it gives CASSYGDSGTYEQYF.

The table lists this clonotype with many counts. This chain links TRBV6-1 with TRBJ2-7; 9 bases match TRBD1. This CDR3 comprises 13 residues. The V and J ends lost 10 bases and 1 base, in that order; junction bases with no gene match: 5. Germline V gene lookup returns CDR1 MNHNS and CDR2 SASEGT. CDR3 nucleotide sequence: TGTGCCACATACAGGGGGCCTTCCTACGAGCAGTACTTC. Translated, it gives CATYRGPSYEQYF.

The CDR3: CASSGDSEGARLKGAEAFF. The CDR3 bases are TGCGCCAGCAGCGGCGATTCAGAGGGGGCCCGACTTAAAGGCGCTGAAGCTTTCTTT. The chain joins TRBV5-1 to TRBJ1-1, with 7 bases identical to TRBD1. The junction had 24 bases not matched to a gene; V was cut back by 4 bases and J by 6 bases. CDR1 is SGHRS and CDR2 is YFSETQ in the germline V gene. The length of the CDR3 is 19 residues.

This clonotype was counted only a few times. The CDR3 loop is CASRSLVGAGYNEQFF. CDR3 DNA: TGTGCCAGCAGGTCCCTTGTGGGAGCGGGGTACAATGAGCAGTTCTTC. The V gene is TRBV6-1, the J gene TRBJ2-1; TRBD2 matches 7 bases. Germline lookup yields CDR1 MNHNS and CDR2 SASEGT. Unmatched junction bases numbered 12, after V lost 6 bases and J lost 4 bases. CDR3 length: 16 residues.

The V gene is TRBV20-1, the J gene TRBJ2-4, with 11 bases matching TRBD2. The V gene's germline CDR1 is DFQATT and CDR2 SNEGSKA (reference sequence). J lost 0 bases, V lost 5 bases, and 12 bases had no gene match. The CDR3 loop spans 18 amino acids. Here the CDR3 DNA reads TGCAGTGCTGACGGGACTAGCGGACGTACTCTAGCCAAAAACATTCAGTACTTC. Amino acids: CSADGTSGRTLAKNIQYF.

This clonotype came up a few times. The CDR3 spells CASSQDPRGDNEQFF. DNA for the CDR3: TGCGCCAGCAGCCAAGATCCTAGGGGGGACAATGAGCAGTTCTTC. The V gene is TRBV4-1, the J gene TRBJ2-1; D may match TRBD1 or TRBD2 (6 bases each). The CDR3 is 15 amino acids. The ends were cut back, 0 bases at V and 5 bases at J, with 11 bases in the middle. Germline assignment: CDR1 MGHRA and CDR2 YSYEKL.

This clonotype was recorded at least ten times. The chain employs TRBV7-9 and TRBJ2-5; 10 nucleotides line up with TRBD2. The ends lost 6 bases at V and 1 base at J; junction bases unmatched: 2. The CDR3 covers 14 residues. In germline, CDR1 is SEHNR, CDR2 FQNEAQ (reference sequence). CDR3 nucleotides: TGTGCCAGCAGTACTAGCGGGACCCAAGAGACCCAGTACTTC. It specifies CASSTSGTQETQYF.

The chain is built from TRBV4-2 and TRBJ1-2; D not certain. This CDR3 is 12 amino acids long. Germline assignment: CDR1 LGHNA and CDR2 YNFKEQ. Trimming took off 2 bases at V and 6 bases at J, with 7 bases between the two ends. The CDR3 DNA is TGTGCCAGCAGCCAATGGGTAGATGGCTACACCTTC. Translated: CASSQWVDGYTF.

This clonotype was observed a few times. The V gene is TRBV10-3, the J gene TRBJ2-7; D is undetermined. Germline CDR1 and CDR2: ENHRY and SYGVKD. This CDR3 is built from 15 residues. V was clipped by 5 bases and J by 7 bases, with 21 bases between them. DNA of the CDR3: TGTGCCATCAGTATCAACAAGGACGGTGGGATTGAGCAGTACTTC. Translated: CAISINKDGGIEQYF.

The chain couples TRBV11-2 to TRBJ1-1; no firm D call. Germline CDR1 is SGHAT and CDR2 is FQNNGV. The CDR3 contains 15 residues. The germline V and J ends were trimmed by 1 base and 4 bases, with 13 bases remaining between them. CDR3 nucleotides: TGTGCCAGCAGCTTAGGCTTCGGCGAGAGCACTGAAGCTTTCTTT. Amino acids: CASSLGFGESTEAFF.

CDR3: CAWSPAGWGNQPQHF. The CDR3 nucleotides are TGTGCCTGGAGTCCGGCAGGGTGGGGCAATCAGCCCCAGCATTTT. V usage is TRBV30 and J usage is TRBJ1-5; TRBD1 might be the D (5 bases). CDR3 length: 15 amino acids. In germline, CDR1 is GTSNPN, CDR2 SVGIG (reference sequence). Trimming removed 2 bases from V and 2 bases from J, with 13 bases in between.

The rearrangement joins TRBV7-8 to TRBJ2-7; TRBD1 agrees at 10 bases. The V gene's germline CDR1 is SGHVS and CDR2 FQNEAQ. This CDR3 is built from 15 residues. The trim removed 5 bases at V and 2 bases at J, leaving 6 bases unmatched. The CDR3 nucleotides are TGTGCCAGCAGCCCATTTGGACAGGGGGCCTACGAGCAGTACTTC. Its translation: CASSPFGQGAYEQYF.

The CDR3 DNA is TGTGCCAGCAGCCCGAGGTTTGCGGGAGGAAATTCGACCCCTACAGATACGCAGTATTTT. Encoded protein: CASSPRFAGGNSTPTDTQYF. The rearrangement links TRBV11-1 to TRBJ2-3; 8 bases are a match to TRBD2. Trimming removed 5 bases from V and 3 bases from J; junction bases left unmatched: 22. CDR3 length: 20 residues. Germline V gene lookup returns CDR1 SGHAT and CDR2 FQDESV (reference sequence).

The sample holds a few counts of this clonotype. The chain couples TRBV29-1 to TRBJ2-7; D perhaps matches TRBD1 (6 bases). Between the trimmed V and J ends, which lost 2 bases and 1 base, there was a span of 12 bases. This CDR3 comprises 14 residues. Germline CDR1 SQVTM, CDR2 ANQGSEA. CDR3 nucleotides: TGCAGCGTTGAAACACAGGGATCTTCCTACGAGCAGTACTTC. Amino acid sequence: CSVETQGSSYEQYF.

A few counts support this clonotype. The chain combines TRBV29-1 with TRBJ1-2, with TRBD1 identical over 7 bases. Germline-derived CDR1 and CDR2 are SQVTM and ANQGSEA. CDR3 length equals 14 residues. Unmatched junction bases numbered 8, after V lost 0 bases and J lost 7 bases. CDR3 DNA: TGCAGCGTTGAAGATGGGGAACAGGGGCTTGGCTACACCTTC. Protein sequence: CSVEDGEQGLGYTF.

The chain links TRBV7-8 to TRBJ2-2; perhaps TRBD2 as D (5 bases). The germline CDR1 and CDR2 sequences are SGHVS and FQNEAQ. V lost 8 bases, J lost 2 bases, and 12 bases lay in between. The CDR3 contains 14 residues. CDR3 amino acids: CASRGHSNTGELFF. CDR3 sequence (DNA): TGTGCCAGCCGAGGGCATTCCAACACCGGGGAGCTGTTTTTT.

V gene TRBV11-2 combines with J gene TRBJ2-7; no clear D gene. Trimming removed 5 bases from V and 6 bases from J, with 17 bases in between. The CDR3 loop spans 14 amino acids. Germline CDR1 SGHAT, CDR2 FQNNGV. The CDR3 protein is CASSPGRIVGEQYF. CDR3 sequence (DNA): TGTGCCAGCAGCCCTGGCCGGATAGTAGGCGAGCAGTACTTC. Based on the CDR3 plus reference TRBV11-2 and TRBJ2-7, the full variable domain is EAGVAQSPRYKIIEKRQSVAFWCNPISGHATLYWYQQILGQGPKLLIQFQNNGVVDDSQLPKDRFSAERLKGVDSTLKIQPAKLEDSAVYLCASSPGRIVGEQYFGPGTRLTVT.